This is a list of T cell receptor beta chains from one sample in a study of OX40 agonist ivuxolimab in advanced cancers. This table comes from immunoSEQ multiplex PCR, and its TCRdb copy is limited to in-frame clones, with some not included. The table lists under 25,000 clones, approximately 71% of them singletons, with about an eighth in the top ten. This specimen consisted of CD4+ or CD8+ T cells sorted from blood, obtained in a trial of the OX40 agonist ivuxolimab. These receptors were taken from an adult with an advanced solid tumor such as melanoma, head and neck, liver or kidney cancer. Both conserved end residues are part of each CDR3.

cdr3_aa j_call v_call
CVSSLDTYEQYF TRBJ2-7 TRBV7-9
CASSARDSGRGVETQYF TRBJ2-5 TRBV27
CASSQTGYITDTQYF TRBJ2-3 TRBV14
CASKNQGQGAGEQFF TRBJ2-1 TRBV28
CASSLGWTGYTGELFF TRBJ2-2 TRBV5-4
CASSTGAIYEQYF TRBJ2-7 TRBV2
CASSWTGGIEQYF TRBJ2-7 TRBV6-6
CASSIGPNTGELFF TRBJ2-2 TRBV19
CAISEYTGGLQAFF TRBJ1-1 TRBV10-3
CASSYRSTGELFF TRBJ2-2 TRBV6-5
CASRGGNTGELFF TRBJ2-2 TRBV19
CASSKQGSDTQYF TRBJ2-3 TRBV6-5
CASSLSQGYDEQFF TRBJ2-1 TRBV7-9
CASSPPRSWDEQYF TRBJ2-7 TRBV14
CAISEGSGQYTEAFF TRBJ1-1 TRBV10-3
CASSSPDRNNYGYTF TRBJ1-2 TRBV5-5
CASSRGQEFYGYTF TRBJ1-2 TRBV7-9
CASSLDGTYDEQYF TRBJ2-7 TRBV7-9
CARSLLGLAGGGGREQYF TRBJ2-7 TRBV5-3
CASSPHYSGNTIYF TRBJ1-3 TRBV13
CASSSSGGYTDTQYF TRBJ2-3 TRBV19
CASSPTGGRQETQYF TRBJ2-5 TRBV18
CASSVGVFGEQFF TRBJ2-1 TRBV7-6
CASSLMSGRRGTRTQYF TRBJ2-5 TRBV5-1
CASSHLPGENIQYF TRBJ2-4 TRBV4-1
CASSQDHSGYNEQFF TRBJ2-1 TRBV6-5
CASSSGLAGSYEQYF - TRBV11-2
CASSRDLGERQYF TRBJ2-7 TRBV4-2
CASSEGGLAGLYQETQYF TRBJ2-5 TRBV6-1
CASSLRPDGCNEQFF TRBJ2-1 TRBV28
CASSSGHGENIQYF TRBJ2-4 TRBV28
CSVENRQWGYNEQFF TRBJ2-1 TRBV29-1
CASSIRGGIDGYTF TRBJ1-2 TRBV19
CASSQAQGAHEQYF TRBJ2-7 TRBV4-2
CASSSPRTAGVDEQYF TRBJ2-7 TRBV28
CASSPKGGQGLDGELFF TRBJ2-2 TRBV4-1
CASRTGLAGLNEQFF TRBJ2-1 TRBV6-5
CASSPGLTTLNNEQFF TRBJ2-1 TRBV2
CASSESPGGGAGDTQYF TRBJ2-3 TRBV6-1
CASSLGPFTYEQYF TRBJ2-7 TRBV6-1
CASSLYDSGANVLTF TRBJ2-6 TRBV5-5
CATLGGAAKNIQYF TRBJ2-4 TRBV15
CASRDPGLAVTQYF TRBJ2-7 TRBV2
CASSLYVRGDGNGYTF TRBJ1-2 TRBV28
CASSLNGGAGNEQFF TRBJ2-1 TRBV7-2
CASSSGSAYEQYF TRBJ2-7 TRBV7-2
CASSFGYTQFNYGYTF TRBJ1-2 TRBV27
CASSLAGSSYEQYF TRBJ2-7 TRBV28
CASSPQPSGTYEQYF TRBJ2-7 TRBV27
CASSGGAGDTEAFF TRBJ1-1 TRBV9
CASRLAGGSLHEQFF TRBJ2-1 TRBV7-2
CASSFGTDEETQYF TRBJ2-5 TRBV5-1
CAISVSGANYNEQFF TRBJ2-1 TRBV10-3
CASSQEGETEAFF TRBJ1-1 TRBV4-1
CASSTTGASFRAFF TRBJ1-1 TRBV2
CASSLEGTSYNSPLHF TRBJ1-6 TRBV7-3
CASSLARGYEQYF TRBJ2-7 TRBV4-2
CASSLGTLGNTIYF TRBJ1-3 TRBV7-9
CASSQGTGYYEQYF TRBJ2-7 TRBV16